These 4 T cell receptor beta chains were sequenced from one sample in a study of PD-L1 blockade in urothelial cancer (TCRdb year 2017). The library was produced with the immunoSEQ multiplex PCR assay. The clones in this table, taken by TCRdb from immuneACCESS, are in-frame only. Not every clone is retained; where verified, under half of the shortfall comes from an unresolved V gene, and the cause of the rest is unknown. The sample table lists 17,000 or so clones, about nine tenths of them with a count of one. The ten largest account for just under 6% of the sample. Sequencing was performed on PBMCs, taken around atezolizumab (anti-PD-L1) treatment. These receptors were collected from a man between 45 and 60 years old with urothelial cancer.

The sample holds one count of this clone. The V and J genes are TRBV7-2 and TRBJ2-7; 8 nucleotides agree with TRBD2. Trimming at V came to 5 bases and at J to 5 bases, leaving 11 bases not matched to a gene. The CDR3 runs 15 residues. Looked up from germline, CDR1 is SGHTA and CDR2 is FQGNSA. CDR3 nucleotide sequence: TGTGCCAGCAGCCAGACTTCCGGGAGGGTCCACGAGCAGTACTTC. It specifies CASSQTSGRVHEQYF.

V and J are TRBV6-1 and TRBJ2-1, with TRBD1 matching 10 bases. Germline lookup yields CDR1 MNHNS and CDR2 SASEGT. The CDR3 spans 17 residues. J lost 2 bases, V lost 2 bases, and 6 bases had no gene match. CDR3 nucleotides: TGTGCCAGCAGTGAAACCGGGACAGGGGCCCCCTACAATGAGCAGTTCTTC. This translates into CASSETGTGAPYNEQFF.

V and J are TRBV10-3 and TRBJ2-4; TRBD2 is a possible D gene (5 bases). Germline CDR1 reads ENHRY; CDR2 reads SYGVKD. Trimming left V 4 bases short and J 9 bases short, with 10 bases between. The CDR3 spans 12 residues. The CDR3 loop reads CAISAADGIQYF. CDR3 bases: TGTGCCATCAGTGCAGCGGACGGCATTCAGTACTTC.

This chain links TRBV10-2 with TRBJ2-7; no definite D call. Germline assignment: CDR1 WSHSY and CDR2 SAAADI. The CDR3 loop spans 12 amino acids. Trimming took 4 bases from V and 4 from J, leaving 8 bases between them. The CDR3 is CASSVDPYEQYF. CDR3 nucleotide sequence: TGCGCCAGCAGTGTAGATCCTTACGAGCAGTACTTC.